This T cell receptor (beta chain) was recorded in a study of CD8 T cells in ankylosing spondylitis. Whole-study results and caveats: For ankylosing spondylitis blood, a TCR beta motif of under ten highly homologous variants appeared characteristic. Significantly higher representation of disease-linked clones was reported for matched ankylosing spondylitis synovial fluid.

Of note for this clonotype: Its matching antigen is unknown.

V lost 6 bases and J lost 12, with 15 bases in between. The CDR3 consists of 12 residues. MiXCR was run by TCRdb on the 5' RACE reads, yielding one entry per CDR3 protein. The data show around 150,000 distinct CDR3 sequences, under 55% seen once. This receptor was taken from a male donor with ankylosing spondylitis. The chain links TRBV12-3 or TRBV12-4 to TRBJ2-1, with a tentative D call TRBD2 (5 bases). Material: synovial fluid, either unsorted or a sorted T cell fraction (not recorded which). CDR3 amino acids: CASSLYGDRQFF. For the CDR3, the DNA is TGTGCCAGCAGCCTGTACGGGGATCGGCAGTTCTTC.